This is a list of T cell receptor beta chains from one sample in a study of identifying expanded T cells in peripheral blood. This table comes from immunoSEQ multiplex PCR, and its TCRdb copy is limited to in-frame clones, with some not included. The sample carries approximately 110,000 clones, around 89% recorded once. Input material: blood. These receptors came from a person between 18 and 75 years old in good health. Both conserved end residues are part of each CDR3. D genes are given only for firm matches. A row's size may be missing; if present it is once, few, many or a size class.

CDR3aa: CASSQMDSLVYGYTF; CDR3nt: TGCGCCAGCAGCCAAATGGACAGCCTGGTCTATGGCTACACCTTC; j_gene: TRBJ1-2; v_gene: TRBV4-1; abundance: -; d_gene: -; len: 15
CDR3aa: CASRPGGYGYTF; CDR3nt: TGTGCCAGCAGACCCGGGGGGTATGGCTACACCTTC; j_gene: TRBJ1-2; v_gene: TRBV28; abundance: -; d_gene: -; len: 12
CDR3aa: CASSLIGVNQPQHF; CDR3nt: TGTGCCAGCAGTTTAATAGGGGTCAATCAGCCCCAGCATTTT; j_gene: TRBJ1-5; v_gene: TRBV28; abundance: -; d_gene: -; len: 14
CDR3aa: CASSATGLLNTGELFF; CDR3nt: TGTGCCAGCAGCGCCACGGGACTCCTGAACACCGGGGAGCTGTTTTTT; j_gene: TRBJ2-2; v_gene: TRBV9; abundance: -; d_gene: -; len: 16
CDR3aa: CASSVGTEGQGPQHF; CDR3nt: TGTGCCAGCAGTGTCGGGACGGAAGGCCAGGGGCCCCAGCATTTT; j_gene: TRBJ1-5; v_gene: TRBV2; abundance: -; d_gene: -; len: 15
CDR3aa: CASSPGGDQPQHF; CDR3nt: TGTGCCAGCAGCCCCGGGGGGGATCAGCCCCAGCATTTT; j_gene: TRBJ1-5; v_gene: TRBV9; abundance: -; d_gene: -; len: 13
CDR3aa: CASTGGGGANTGELFF; CDR3nt: TGCGCCAGCACCGGGGGCGGGGGCGCGAACACCGGGGAGCTGTTTTTT; j_gene: TRBJ2-2; v_gene: TRBV5-1; abundance: -; d_gene: -; len: 16
CDR3aa: CASTPGIIVDGYTF; CDR3nt: TGTGCCAGCACTCCAGGGATTATAGTAGATGGCTACACCTTC; j_gene: TRBJ1-2; v_gene: TRBV6-6; abundance: -; d_gene: -; len: 14
CDR3aa: CASSQVAAWTRGTGNTIYF; CDR3nt: TGCGCCAGCAGCCAAGTCGCAGCGTGGACCAGGGGGACTGGAAACACCATATATTTT; j_gene: TRBJ1-3; v_gene: TRBV4-1; abundance: -; d_gene: TRBD1; len: 19
CDR3aa: CASSQLPASGGYEQFF; CDR3nt: TGCGCCAGCAGCCAACTACCGGCTAGCGGGGGGTATGAGCAGTTCTTC; j_gene: TRBJ2-1; v_gene: TRBV4-3; abundance: -; d_gene: TRBD2; len: 16
CDR3aa: CASSQTRGGTSGNTIYF; CDR3nt: TGCGCCAGCAGCCAAACCCGGGGAGGCACCTCTGGAAACACCATATATTTT; j_gene: TRBJ1-3; v_gene: TRBV4-3; abundance: -; d_gene: -; len: 17
CDR3aa: CASRPQGRSSYEQYF; CDR3nt: TGTGCCAGCAGGCCACAGGGAAGGAGCTCCTACGAGCAGTACTTC; j_gene: TRBJ2-7; v_gene: TRBV13; abundance: -; d_gene: -; len: 15
CDR3aa: CASSDCRRQGKGAKNIQYF; CDR3nt: TGTGCCAGCAGTGACTGTCGGCGACAGGGTAAGGGAGCCAAAAACATTCAGTACTTC; j_gene: TRBJ2-4; v_gene: TRBV6-4; abundance: -; d_gene: TRBD1; len: 19
CDR3aa: CASKTAPAGGELFF; CDR3nt: TGTGCCAGCAAGACGGCACCCGCCGGCGGGGAGCTGTTTTTT; j_gene: TRBJ2-2; v_gene: TRBV2; abundance: -; d_gene: -; len: 14
CDR3aa: CAISEGNTEAFF; CDR3nt: TGTGCCATCAGTGAAGGAAACACTGAAGCTTTCTTT; j_gene: TRBJ1-1; v_gene: TRBV10-3; abundance: -; d_gene: -; len: 12
CDR3aa: CASSFGGAVDTQYF; CDR3nt: TGTGCCAGCAGCTTCGGGGGGGCTGTAGATACGCAGTATTTT; j_gene: TRBJ2-3; v_gene: TRBV5-6; abundance: -; d_gene: TRBD2; len: 14
CDR3aa: CASSQGDLPGETQYF; CDR3nt: TGCGCCAGCAGCCAAGGGGACCTCCCGGGGGAGACCCAGTACTTC; j_gene: TRBJ2-5; v_gene: TRBV4-1; abundance: -; d_gene: -; len: 15
CDR3aa: CASSLARYNEQFF; CDR3nt: TGCGCCAGCAGCCTCGCTAGATACAATGAGCAGTTCTTC; j_gene: TRBJ2-1; v_gene: TRBV4-3; abundance: -; d_gene: -; len: 13
CDR3aa: CASSQAERLINEQFF; CDR3nt: TGCGCCAGCAGCCAAGCAGAGAGACTTATCAATGAGCAGTTCTTC; j_gene: TRBJ2-1; v_gene: TRBV4-1; abundance: few; d_gene: -; len: 15
CDR3aa: CASSSVDFTDTQYF; CDR3nt: TGTGCCAGCAGTTCGGTAGATTTCACAGATACGCAGTATTTT; j_gene: TRBJ2-3; v_gene: TRBV27; abundance: -; d_gene: -; len: 14
CDR3aa: CASSLAGTLTGELFF; CDR3nt: TGTGCCAGCAGCTTGGCCGGAACCCTCACCGGGGAGCTGTTTTTT; j_gene: TRBJ2-2; v_gene: TRBV5-4; abundance: -; d_gene: -; len: 15
CDR3aa: CASSPRPSSGNEQYF; CDR3nt: TGTGCCAGTAGTCCACGGCCGAGCTCCGGCAACGAGCAGTACTTC; j_gene: TRBJ2-7; v_gene: TRBV19; abundance: -; d_gene: -; len: 15
CDR3aa: CASRKGSMEGDTQYF; CDR3nt: TGTGCCAGCAGGAAAGGGAGCATGGAGGGGGATACGCAGTATTTT; j_gene: TRBJ2-3; v_gene: TRBV2; abundance: once; d_gene: -; len: 15
CDR3aa: CASRPSDTEAFF; CDR3nt: TGTGCCAGCAGACCCAGCGACACTGAAGCTTTCTTT; j_gene: TRBJ1-1; v_gene: TRBV7-9; abundance: -; d_gene: -; len: 12
CDR3aa: CAISSGGAYNEQFF; CDR3nt: TGTGCCATCAGCAGCGGGGGGGCATACAATGAGCAGTTCTTC; j_gene: TRBJ2-1; v_gene: TRBV10-3; abundance: -; d_gene: TRBD2; len: 14
CDR3aa: CASSLLGEKLFF; CDR3nt: TGTGCCAGCAGCCTATTAGGGGAAAAACTGTTTTTT; j_gene: TRBJ1-4; v_gene: TRBV7-9; abundance: -; d_gene: -; len: 12
CDR3aa: CASSPAVVAGTYEQYF; CDR3nt: TGTGCCAGCTCACCAGCGGTGGTAGCGGGGACCTACGAGCAGTACTTC; j_gene: TRBJ2-7; v_gene: TRBV18; abundance: -; d_gene: TRBD2; len: 16
CDR3aa: CAMNPGEGGDTQYF; CDR3nt: TGTGCCATGAACCCGGGGGAAGGTGGGGATACGCAGTATTTT; j_gene: TRBJ2-3; v_gene: TRBV27; abundance: -; d_gene: -; len: 14
CDR3aa: CASSQVRVSGPYEQYF; CDR3nt: TGCGCCAGCAGCCAAGTCCGGGTATCGGGTCCCTACGAGCAGTACTTC; j_gene: TRBJ2-7; v_gene: TRBV4-3; abundance: -; d_gene: -; len: 16
CDR3aa: CASSLATQGGRQPQHF; CDR3nt: TGTGCCAGCAGCTTAGCCACACAGGGCGGTCGTCAGCCCCAGCATTTT; j_gene: TRBJ1-5; v_gene: TRBV7-9; abundance: -; d_gene: -; len: 16
CDR3aa: CASSYRDEQYF; CDR3nt: TGTGCCAGCAGTTACAGAGACGAGCAGTACTTC; j_gene: TRBJ2-7; v_gene: TRBV6-5; abundance: -; d_gene: -; len: 11
CDR3aa: CASMSRVGPEQFF; CDR3nt: TGTGCCAGCATGAGCAGGGTCGGTCCTGAGCAGTTCTTC; j_gene: TRBJ2-1; v_gene: TRBV6-5; abundance: once; d_gene: -; len: 13
CDR3aa: CASRGGTTGNTEAFF; CDR3nt: TGTGCCAGCAGAGGGGGGACAACGGGGAACACTGAAGCTTTCTTT; j_gene: TRBJ1-1; v_gene: TRBV4-2; abundance: -; d_gene: -; len: 15
CDR3aa: CASSRTGDNEQFF; CDR3nt: TGTGCCAGCAGCCGGACAGGGGACAATGAGCAGTTCTTC; j_gene: TRBJ2-1; v_gene: TRBV6-5; abundance: -; d_gene: TRBD1; len: 13
CDR3aa: CASSAWGGEQYF; CDR3nt: TGTGCCAGCAGCGCCTGGGGTGGGGAGCAGTACTTC; j_gene: TRBJ2-7; v_gene: TRBV11-3; abundance: -; d_gene: -; len: 12
CDR3aa: CASRPAGYGYTF; CDR3nt: TGTGCCAGCAGACCGGCGGGGTATGGCTACACCTTC; j_gene: TRBJ1-2; v_gene: TRBV7-9; abundance: -; d_gene: -; len: 12
CDR3aa: CASSYKYEQYF; CDR3nt: TGTGCCAGCAGTTACAAATACGAGCAGTACTTC; j_gene: TRBJ2-7; v_gene: TRBV28; abundance: -; d_gene: -; len: 11
CDR3aa: CASSFQGTAHPIGYTF; CDR3nt: TGTGCCAGCAGCTTCCAGGGGACAGCCCACCCAATAGGCTACACCTTC; j_gene: TRBJ1-2; v_gene: TRBV13; abundance: -; d_gene: TRBD1; len: 16
CDR3aa: CASSPDRGRDGYTF; CDR3nt: TGTGCCAGCAGCCCCGACAGGGGGCGAGATGGCTACACCTTC; j_gene: TRBJ1-2; v_gene: TRBV7-6; abundance: few; d_gene: TRBD1; len: 14
CDR3aa: CASSLASGSLFF; CDR3nt: TGTGCCAGCAGCTTGGCGTCGGGATCGTTGTTTTTT; j_gene: TRBJ1-4; v_gene: TRBV5-6; abundance: -; d_gene: -; len: 12
CDR3aa: CASSLRLGGSGDTQYF; CDR3nt: TGTGCCAGCAGCTTAAGACTAGGCGGGTCCGGAGATACGCAGTATTTT; j_gene: TRBJ2-3; v_gene: TRBV7-2; abundance: -; d_gene: -; len: 16
CDR3aa: CASSWTGQNTEAFF; CDR3nt: TGTGCCAGCAGTTGGACAGGGCAGAACACTGAAGCTTTCTTT; j_gene: TRBJ1-1; v_gene: TRBV6-9; abundance: -; d_gene: TRBD1; len: 14
CDR3aa: CAISESLGVVYEQYF; CDR3nt: TGTGCCATCAGTGAGTCGCTGGGGGTCGTCTACGAGCAGTACTTC; j_gene: TRBJ2-7; v_gene: TRBV10-3; abundance: -; d_gene: -; len: 15
CDR3aa: CASSPLGTSGGADTGELFF; CDR3nt: TGTGCCAGCAGCCCGTTAGGGACTAGCGGGGGGGCGGACACCGGGGAGCTGTTTTTT; j_gene: TRBJ2-2; v_gene: TRBV4-2; abundance: -; d_gene: TRBD2; len: 19
CDR3aa: CASSLRQGGYNEQFF; CDR3nt: TGTGCCAGCAGCCTCCGACAGGGGGGGTACAATGAGCAGTTCTTC; j_gene: TRBJ2-1; v_gene: TRBV25-1; abundance: -; d_gene: TRBD1; len: 15
CDR3aa: CASIKQGWAEAFF; CDR3nt: TGTGCCAGCATTAAACAGGGATGGGCTGAAGCTTTCTTT; j_gene: TRBJ1-1; v_gene: TRBV27; abundance: -; d_gene: -; len: 13
CDR3aa: CASSTSSYGYTF; CDR3nt: TGTGCCAGCAGTACCAGTTCGTATGGCTACACCTTC; j_gene: TRBJ1-2; v_gene: TRBV6-5; abundance: few; d_gene: -; len: 12
CDR3aa: CASSYSGTGGGGYTF; CDR3nt: TGTGCCAGCAGTTACTCGGGGACAGGGGGCGGTGGCTACACCTTC; j_gene: TRBJ1-2; v_gene: TRBV6-5; abundance: once; d_gene: TRBD1; len: 15
CDR3aa: CASSLSLSYEQYF; CDR3nt: TGTGCCAGCAGCTTAAGTCTCTCCTACGAGCAGTACTTC; j_gene: TRBJ2-7; v_gene: TRBV11-2; abundance: -; d_gene: -; len: 13
CDR3aa: CASSERSATYNEQFF; CDR3nt: TGTGCCAGCAGTGAACGGTCGGCTACCTACAATGAGCAGTTCTTC; j_gene: TRBJ2-1; v_gene: TRBV6-1; abundance: -; d_gene: -; len: 15
CDR3aa: CASSLEWGAMSSPLHF; CDR3nt: TGTGCCAGCAGCTTAGAGTGGGGTGCCATGAGTTCACCCCTCCACTTT; j_gene: TRBJ1-6; v_gene: TRBV11-2; abundance: -; d_gene: -; len: 16